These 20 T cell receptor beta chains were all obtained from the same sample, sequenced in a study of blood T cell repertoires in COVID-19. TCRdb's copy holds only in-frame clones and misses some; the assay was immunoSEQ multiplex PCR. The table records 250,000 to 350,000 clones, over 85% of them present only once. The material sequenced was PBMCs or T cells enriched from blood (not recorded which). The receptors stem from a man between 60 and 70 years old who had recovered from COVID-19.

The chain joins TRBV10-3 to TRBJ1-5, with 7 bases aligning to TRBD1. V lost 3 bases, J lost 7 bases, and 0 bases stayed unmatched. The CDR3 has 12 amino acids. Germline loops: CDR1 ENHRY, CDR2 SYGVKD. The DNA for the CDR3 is TGTGCCATCAGTGAAGGGGGCCAGCCCCAGCATTTT. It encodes CAISEGGQPQHF.

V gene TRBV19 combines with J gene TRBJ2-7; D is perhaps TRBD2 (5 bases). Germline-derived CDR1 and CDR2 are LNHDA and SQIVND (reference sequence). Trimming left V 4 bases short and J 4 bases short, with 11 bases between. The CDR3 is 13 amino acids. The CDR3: CASSNRRDYEQYF. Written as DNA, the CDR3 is TGTGCCAGTAGTAACCGCCGGGATTACGAGCAGTACTTC.

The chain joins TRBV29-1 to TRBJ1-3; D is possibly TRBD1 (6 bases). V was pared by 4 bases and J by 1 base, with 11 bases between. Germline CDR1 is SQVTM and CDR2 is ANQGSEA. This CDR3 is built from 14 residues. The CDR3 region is CSVVTGSSGNTIYF. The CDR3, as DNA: TGCAGCGTTGTAACAGGGTCTTCTGGAAACACCATATATTTT.

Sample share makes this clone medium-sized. CDR3 loop: CASSLRSGNQPQHF. DNA of the CDR3: TGTGCCAGCAGCTTACGGTCAGGTAATCAGCCCCAGCATTTT. The V and J genes are TRBV5-5 and TRBJ1-5; no reliable D call. Per the germline V gene, CDR1 is SGHKS and CDR2 is YYEKEE (reference sequence). The CDR3 loop spans 14 amino acids. Trimming shortened V by 2 bases and J by 4 bases, and 10 bases separated the two germline ends.

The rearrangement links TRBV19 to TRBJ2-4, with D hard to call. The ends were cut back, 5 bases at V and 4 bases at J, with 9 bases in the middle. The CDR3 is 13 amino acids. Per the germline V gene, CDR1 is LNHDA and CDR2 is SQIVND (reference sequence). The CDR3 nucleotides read TGTGCCAGTAGTCTTGTAGAGAAAAACATTCAGTACTTC. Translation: CASSLVEKNIQYF.

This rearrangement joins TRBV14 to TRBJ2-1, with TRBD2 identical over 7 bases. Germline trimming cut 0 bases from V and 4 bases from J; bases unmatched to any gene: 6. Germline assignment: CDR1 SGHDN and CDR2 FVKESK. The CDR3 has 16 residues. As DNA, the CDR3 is TGTGCCAGCAGCCAAGATCGGGGGGTGTCATACAATGAGCAGTTCTTC. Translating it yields CASSQDRGVSYNEQFF.

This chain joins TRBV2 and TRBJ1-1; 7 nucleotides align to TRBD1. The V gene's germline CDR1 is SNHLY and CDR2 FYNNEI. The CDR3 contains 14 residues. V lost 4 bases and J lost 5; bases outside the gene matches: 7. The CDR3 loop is CASSVQGGSTEAFF. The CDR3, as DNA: TGTGCCAGCAGTGTTCAGGGGGGTTCGACTGAAGCTTTCTTT.

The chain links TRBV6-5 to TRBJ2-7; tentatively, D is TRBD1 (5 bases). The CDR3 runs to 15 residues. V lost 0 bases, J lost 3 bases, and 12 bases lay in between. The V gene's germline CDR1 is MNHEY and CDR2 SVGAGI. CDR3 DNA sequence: TGTGCCAGCAGTTACTCGAGACAGAATTACTACGAGCAGTACTTC. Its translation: CASSYSRQNYYEQYF.

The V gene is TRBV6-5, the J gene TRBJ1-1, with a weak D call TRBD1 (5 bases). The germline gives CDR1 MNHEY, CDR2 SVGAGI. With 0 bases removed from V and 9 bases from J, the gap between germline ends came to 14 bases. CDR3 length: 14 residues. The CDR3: CASSYSLTDNKAFF. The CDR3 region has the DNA TGTGCCAGCAGTTACTCCCTGACGGACAACAAAGCTTTCTTT.

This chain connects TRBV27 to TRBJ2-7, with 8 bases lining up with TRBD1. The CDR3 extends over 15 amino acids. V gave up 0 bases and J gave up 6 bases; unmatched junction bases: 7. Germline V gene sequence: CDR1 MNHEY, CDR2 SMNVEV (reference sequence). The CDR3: CASSLSVTGGGEQYF. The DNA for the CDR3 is TGTGCCAGCAGTTTATCGGTCACAGGGGGAGGCGAGCAGTACTTC.

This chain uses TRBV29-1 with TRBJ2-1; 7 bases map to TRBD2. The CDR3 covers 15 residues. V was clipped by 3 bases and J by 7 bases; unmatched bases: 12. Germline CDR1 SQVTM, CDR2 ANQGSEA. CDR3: CSVDPGLAVGNEQFF. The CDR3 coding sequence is TGCAGCGTTGACCCAGGGCTAGCGGTGGGGAATGAGCAGTTCTTC.

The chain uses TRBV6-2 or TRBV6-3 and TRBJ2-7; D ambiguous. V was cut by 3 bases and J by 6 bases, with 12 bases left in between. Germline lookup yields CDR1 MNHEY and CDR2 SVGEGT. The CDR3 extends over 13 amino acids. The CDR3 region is CASSYTSSGEQYF. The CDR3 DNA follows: TGTGCCAGCAGTTATACGTCGTCCGGCGAGCAGTACTTC.

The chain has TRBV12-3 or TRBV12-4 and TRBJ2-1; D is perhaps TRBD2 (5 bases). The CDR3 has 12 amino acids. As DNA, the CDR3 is TGTGTCAGTACGAGGGTGGACAATGAGCAGTTCTTC. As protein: CVSTRVDNEQFF.

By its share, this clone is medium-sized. CDR3 region: CSVGEGGGSYNEQFF. CDR3 nucleotide sequence: TGCAGCGTTGGGGAGGGAGGGGGCTCCTACAATGAGCAGTTCTTC. The chain carries TRBV29-1 and TRBJ2-1; possibly TRBD2 for D (7 bases). The V end lost 4 bases, the J end lost 0 bases, and 13 bases lay between the germline ends. Germline CDR1 SQVTM, CDR2 ANQGSEA. The CDR3 sequence is 15 residues long.

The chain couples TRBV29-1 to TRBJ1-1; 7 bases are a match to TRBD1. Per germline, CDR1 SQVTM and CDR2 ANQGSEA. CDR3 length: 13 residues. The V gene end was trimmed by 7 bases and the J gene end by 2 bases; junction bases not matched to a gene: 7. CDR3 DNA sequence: TGCAGCGCCCTCGGGACAGCCAACACTGAAGCTTTCTTT. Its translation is CSALGTANTEAFF.

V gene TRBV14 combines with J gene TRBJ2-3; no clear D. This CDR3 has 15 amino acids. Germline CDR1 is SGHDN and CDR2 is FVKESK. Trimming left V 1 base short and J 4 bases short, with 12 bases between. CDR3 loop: CASSQGLRLADTQYF. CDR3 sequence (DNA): TGTGCCAGCAGCCAAGGACTTCGGCTCGCAGATACGCAGTATTTT.

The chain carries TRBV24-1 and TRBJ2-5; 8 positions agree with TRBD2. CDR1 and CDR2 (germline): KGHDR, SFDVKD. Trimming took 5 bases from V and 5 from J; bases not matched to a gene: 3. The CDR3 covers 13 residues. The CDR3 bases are TGTGCCACCAGTGCCCGGGGGGGGGAGACCCAGTACTTC. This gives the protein CATSARGGETQYF.

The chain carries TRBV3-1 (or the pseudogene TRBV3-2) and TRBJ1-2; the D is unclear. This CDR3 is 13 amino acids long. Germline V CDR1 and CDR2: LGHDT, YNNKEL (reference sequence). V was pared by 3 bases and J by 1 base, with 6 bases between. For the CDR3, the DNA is TGTGCCAGCAGCCAGGCAGTTAACTATGGCTACACCTTC. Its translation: CASSQAVNYGYTF.

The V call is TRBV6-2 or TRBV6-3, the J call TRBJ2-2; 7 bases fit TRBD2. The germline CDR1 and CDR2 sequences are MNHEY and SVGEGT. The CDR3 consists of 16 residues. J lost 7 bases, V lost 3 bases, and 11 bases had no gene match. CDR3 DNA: TGTGCCAGCAGTTATTACCTGACTAGCAAGATCGGGGAGCTGTTTTTT. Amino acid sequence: CASSYYLTSKIGELFF.

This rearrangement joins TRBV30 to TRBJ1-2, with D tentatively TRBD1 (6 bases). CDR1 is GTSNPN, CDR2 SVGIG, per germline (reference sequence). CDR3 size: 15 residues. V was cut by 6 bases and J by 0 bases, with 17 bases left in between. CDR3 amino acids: CACLRRGTSNYGYTF. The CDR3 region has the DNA TGTGCCTGCTTACGAAGGGGGACCTCTAACTATGGCTACACCTTC.